Listed below are T cell receptor beta chains from one sample, sequenced in a study of vaccination and CD4 T cells after COVID-19. One entry per CDR3 protein, called by TCRdb with MiXCR from the PCR reads. The repertoire holds around 17,000 distinct CDR3 sequences, with 45% to 65% as singletons. No antigen is known for these receptors. The sequenced material came from CD4+ T cells from blood, cultured in vitro. The receptors originated from a human donor who had recovered from COVID-19. Each CDR3 is given with its conserved first and last residue. Fields, in order: J gene, clone size, V gene, D gene, CDR3 DNA, CDR3 protein. D genes are given only for firm matches. A row's size may be missing; if present it is once, few, many or a size class.

>TRBJ2-3|few|TRBV6-2/TRBV6-3|TRBD1
TGTGCCAGCAGTTGGGGACAGGCAGCTACAGATACGCAGTATTTT
CASSWGQAATDTQYF
>TRBJ2-2|.|TRBV18|TRBD2
TGTGCCAGCTCTGGGACTACCTCATCCGGGGAGCTGTTTTTT
CASSGTTSSGELFF
>TRBJ2-2|.|TRBV24-1|.
TGTGCCACCAGTGATTTCGGGCAGGGTTGGACCGGGGAGCTGTTTTTT
CATSDFGQGWTGELFF
>TRBJ2-5|.|TRBV6-5|TRBD2
TGTGCCAGCAGTTCCCGACTAGCGGGGGGAGAGACCCAGTACTTC
CASSSRLAGGETQYF
>TRBJ2-3|.|TRBV7-6|.
TGTGCCAGCAGCTTACGAGGTGGAGGGATCACAGATACGCAGTATTTT
CASSLRGGGITDTQYF
>TRBJ2-3|.|TRBV20-1|TRBD2
TGCAGTGCCCGGACTAGCGGGAGGGATGTGGGCACAGATACGCAGTATTTT
CSARTSGRDVGTDTQYF
>TRBJ2-5|.|TRBV7-3|.
TGTGCCAGCAGCTTAACTGTTCAAGAGACCCAGTACTTC
CASSLTVQETQYF
>TRBJ1-2|.|TRBV18|TRBD1
TGTGCCAGCTCACCCTTGGACAGGGTGAACTATGGCTACACCTTC
CASSPLDRVNYGYTF
>TRBJ1-5|.|TRBV12-3/TRBV12-4|TRBD1
TGTGCCAGCAGTTTACAACAGGGGGATCAGCCCCAGCATTTT
CASSLQQGDQPQHF
>TRBJ2-5|.|TRBV11-2|.
TGTGCCAGCAGCTTAGAGAGAGGGAAACAGTACTTC
CASSLERGKQYF
>TRBJ1-5|few|TRBV12-3/TRBV12-4|.
TGTGCCAGCAGTTTCGACAACCCAGAGCCCCAGCATTTT
CASSFDNPEPQHF
>TRBJ2-3|.|TRBV7-7|TRBD2
TGTGCCAGCAGCTTGGGGCGGGAGGTGACAGATACGCAGTATTTT
CASSLGREVTDTQYF
>TRBJ2-7|.|TRBV6-1|TRBD1
TGTGCCAGCAGTGGAGAGGGGGCAACAAAGCCGTACTTC
CASSGEGATKPYF
>TRBJ1-2|.|TRBV7-9|.
TGTGCCAGCAGCTTCGGAGGTGGTGGGGTTAACTATGGCTACACCTTC
CASSFGGGGVNYGYTF
>TRBJ2-5|once|TRBV27|TRBD2
TGTGCCAGCAGTCCTCGGACTAGCTCAGAAGGGCCCCAAGAGACCCAGTACTTC
CASSPRTSSEGPQETQYF
>TRBJ2-1|few|TRBV6-2/TRBV6-3|TRBD1
TGTGCCAGCAACGACCCGGGACAGGGGATAGATAATGAGCAGTTCTTC
CASNDPGQGIDNEQFF
>TRBJ2-2|.|TRBV29-1|.
TGCAGCGTTGGGCAGGCCACCGGGGAGCTGTTCTTT
CSVGQATGELFF
>TRBJ2-5|few|TRBV20-1|TRBD2
TGCAGTGCGAGAGCGGGATATGGCTTAGAGACCCAGTACTTC
CSARAGYGLETQYF
>TRBJ2-7|.|TRBV20-1|TRBD2
TGCAGTGCTAGAGTAGGGACTAGCGGCACCTACGAGCAGTACTTC
CSARVGTSGTYEQYF
>TRBJ1-1|medium-sized|TRBV6-1|TRBD1
TGTGCCAGCAGAGGGACAGGGGGCGCGGTAGCTTTCTTT
CASRGTGGAVAFF
>TRBJ1-4|few|TRBV2|.
TGTGCCAGCAGTGACAGGGATGAAAAACTGTTTTTT
CASSDRDEKLFF
>TRBJ2-1|.|TRBV6-4|TRBD2
TGTGCCAGCAGTGACTCGGGACTAGTCGGCCATGAGCAGTTCTTC
CASSDSGLVGHEQFF
>TRBJ2-1|.|TRBV11-3|.
TGTGCCAGCAGCCCAAGGACACCCCACAATGAGCAGTTCTTC
CASSPRTPHNEQFF
>TRBJ1-1|few|TRBV10-1|TRBD1
TGCGCCAGCAGTGGGCAAACTCCCAGGACAGGGACCCTGAACACTGAAGCTTTCTTT
CASSGQTPRTGTLNTEAFF
>TRBJ2-2|once|TRBV7-8|TRBD1
TGTGCCAGCAGCTTAGAGTACGGGTTGGGGACAGGGGACACCGGGGAGCTGTTTTTT
CASSLEYGLGTGDTGELFF
>TRBJ2-7|few|TRBV15|.
TGTGCCACCAGCAGAGATCCCCTTAGAGAGCAGTACTTC
CATSRDPLREQYF
>TRBJ2-7|.|TRBV20-1|.
TGCAGTGCTAGGTGGGACGAGACAGCCTACGAGCAGTACTTC
CSARWDETAYEQYF
>TRBJ2-5|.|TRBV7-2|TRBD2
TGTGCCAGCAGCTTGACAACTAGCGGACAAGAGACCCAGTACTTC
CASSLTTSGQETQYF
>TRBJ1-4|.|TRBV28|TRBD1
TGTGCCAGCAGAATTGGGACAGGGCTTAATGAAAAACTGTTTTTT
CASRIGTGLNEKLFF
>TRBJ2-3|.|TRBV30|.
TGTGCCTGGAGTGTATCTGGGGGTCTGACAGATACGCAGTATTTT
CAWSVSGGLTDTQYF
>TRBJ2-7|.|TRBV27|TRBD1
TGTGCCAGCAGTCGGACAGGGGGCGCCTACGAGCAGTACTTC
CASSRTGGAYEQYF
>TRBJ2-7|.|TRBV30|.
TGTGCCTCGACAGGAGCCTACGAGCAGTACTTC
CASTGAYEQYF
>TRBJ1-6|few|TRBV5-4|.
TGTGCCAGCAGCTTGGTTTCCATACAGGGCGGAAGTCCCCTCCACTTT
CASSLVSIQGGSPLHF
>TRBJ2-6|.|TRBV11-3|.
TGTGCCAGCAGCTTAGGGGGGGATGCCAACGTCCTGACTTTC
CASSLGGDANVLTF
>TRBJ1-2|.|TRBV27|.
TGTGCCAGCAGTCCCACAGGGACCAAGGGACATGGCTACACCTTC
CASSPTGTKGHGYTF
>TRBJ2-3|.|TRBV7-2|.
TGTGCCAGCAGCTTCCCTTCAGCCCGGGCAGATACGCAGTATTTT
CASSFPSARADTQYF